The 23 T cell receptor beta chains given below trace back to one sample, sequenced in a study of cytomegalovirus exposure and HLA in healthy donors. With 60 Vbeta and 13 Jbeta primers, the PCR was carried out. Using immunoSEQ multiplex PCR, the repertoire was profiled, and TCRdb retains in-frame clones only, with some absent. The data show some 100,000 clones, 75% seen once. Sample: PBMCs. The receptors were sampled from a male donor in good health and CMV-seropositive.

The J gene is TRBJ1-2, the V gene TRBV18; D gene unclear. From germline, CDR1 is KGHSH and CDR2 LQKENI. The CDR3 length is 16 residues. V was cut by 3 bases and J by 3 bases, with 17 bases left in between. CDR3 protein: CASSPTRGFRDYGYTF. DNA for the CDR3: TGTGCCAGCTCACCGACAAGAGGGTTTCGGGACTATGGCTACACCTTC.

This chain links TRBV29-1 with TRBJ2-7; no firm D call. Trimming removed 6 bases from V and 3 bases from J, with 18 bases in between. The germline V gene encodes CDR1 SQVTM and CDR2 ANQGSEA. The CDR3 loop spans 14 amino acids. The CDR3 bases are TGCAGCGTCCAGACCCCGACTGAGGTCTACGAGCAGTACTTC. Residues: CSVQTPTEVYEQYF.

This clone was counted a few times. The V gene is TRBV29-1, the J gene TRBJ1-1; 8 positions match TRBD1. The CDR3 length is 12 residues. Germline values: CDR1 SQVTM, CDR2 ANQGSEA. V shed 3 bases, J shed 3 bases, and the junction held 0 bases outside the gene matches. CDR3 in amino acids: CSVEGQDTEAFF. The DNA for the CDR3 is TGCAGCGTTGAGGGACAGGACACTGAAGCTTTCTTT.

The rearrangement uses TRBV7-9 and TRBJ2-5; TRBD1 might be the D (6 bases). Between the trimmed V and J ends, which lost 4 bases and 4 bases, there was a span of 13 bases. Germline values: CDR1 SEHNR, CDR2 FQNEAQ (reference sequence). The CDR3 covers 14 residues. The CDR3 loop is CASSYLTGRETQYF. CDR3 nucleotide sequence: TGTGCCAGCAGCTATCTAACAGGGAGAGAGACCCAGTACTTC.

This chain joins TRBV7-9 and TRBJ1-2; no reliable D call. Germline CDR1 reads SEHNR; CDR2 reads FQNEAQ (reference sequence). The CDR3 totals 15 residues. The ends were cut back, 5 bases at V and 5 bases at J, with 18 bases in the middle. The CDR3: CASSQDNPGMYGYTF. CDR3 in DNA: TGTGCCAGCAGCCAAGACAACCCTGGAATGTATGGCTACACCTTC. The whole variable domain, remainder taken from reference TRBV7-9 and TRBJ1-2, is DTGVSQNPRHKITKRGQNVTFRCDPISEHNRLYWYRQTLGQGPEFLTYFQNEAQLEKSRLLSDRFSAERPKGSFSTLEIQRTEQGDSAMYLCASSQDNPGMYGYTFGSGTRLTVV.

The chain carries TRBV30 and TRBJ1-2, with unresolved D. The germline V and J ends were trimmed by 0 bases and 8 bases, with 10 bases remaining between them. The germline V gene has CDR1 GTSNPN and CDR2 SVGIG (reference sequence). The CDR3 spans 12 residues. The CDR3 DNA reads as TGTGCCTGGAGTGTACCCACCCAGGGCTACACCTTC. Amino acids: CAWSVPTQGYTF.

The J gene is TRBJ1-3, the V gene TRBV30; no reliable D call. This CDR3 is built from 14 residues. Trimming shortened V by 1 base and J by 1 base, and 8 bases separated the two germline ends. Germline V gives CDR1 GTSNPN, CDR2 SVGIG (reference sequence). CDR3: CAWSARGSGNTIYF. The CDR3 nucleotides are TGTGCCTGGAGTGCTAGAGGGTCTGGAAACACCATATATTTT.

The CDR3 protein is CATESSGGASEQFF. CDR3 bases: TGTGCCACCGAATCTAGCGGGGGGGCTTCCGAGCAGTTCTTC. V usage is TRBV2 and J usage is TRBJ2-1; TRBD2 aligns across 12 bases. This CDR3 spans 14 amino acids. V was clipped by 10 bases and J by 10 bases; unmatched bases: 11. Germline CDR1 is SNHLY and CDR2 is FYNNEI.

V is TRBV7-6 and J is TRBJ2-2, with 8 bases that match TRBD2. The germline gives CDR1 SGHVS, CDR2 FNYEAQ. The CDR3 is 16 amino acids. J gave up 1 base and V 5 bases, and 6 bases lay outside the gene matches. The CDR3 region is CASSMGRGENTGELFF. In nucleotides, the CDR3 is TGTGCCAGCAGCATGGGGCGGGGGGAGAACACCGGGGAGCTGTTTTTT.

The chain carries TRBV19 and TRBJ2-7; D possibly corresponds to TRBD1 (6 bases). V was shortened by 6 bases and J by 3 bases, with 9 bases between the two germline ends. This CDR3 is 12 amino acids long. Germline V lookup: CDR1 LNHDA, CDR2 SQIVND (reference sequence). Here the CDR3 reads CASRGQNYEQYF. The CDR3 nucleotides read TGTGCCAGTAGGGGACAAAACTACGAGCAGTACTTC.

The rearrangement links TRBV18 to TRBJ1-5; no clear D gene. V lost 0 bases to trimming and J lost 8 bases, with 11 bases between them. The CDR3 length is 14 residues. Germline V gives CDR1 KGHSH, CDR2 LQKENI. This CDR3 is CASSPPGHAEPQHF. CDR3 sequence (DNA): TGTGCCAGCTCACCACCGGGTCACGCGGAGCCCCAGCATTTT.

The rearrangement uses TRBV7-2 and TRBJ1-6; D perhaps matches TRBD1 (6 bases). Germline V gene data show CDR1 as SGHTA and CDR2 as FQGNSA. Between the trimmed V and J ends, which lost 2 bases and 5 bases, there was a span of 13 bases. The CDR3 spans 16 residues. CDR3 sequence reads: CASSLSGTYNNSPLHF. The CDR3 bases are TGTGCCAGCAGCTTATCCGGGACATACAATAATTCACCCCTCCACTTT.

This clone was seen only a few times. CDR3 protein: CASSPGLAGGYEQYF. The CDR3 nucleotides are TGTGCCAGCAGCCCAGGACTAGCGGGGGGGTACGAGCAGTACTTC. The chain has TRBV7-2 and TRBJ2-7; 15 nucleotides agree with TRBD2. The CDR3 extends over 15 amino acids. Germline CDR1 is SGHTA and CDR2 is FQGNSA. Trimming removed 5 bases from V and 4 bases from J; junction bases left unmatched: 3. The full variable domain, its missing parts supplied by reference TRBV7-2 and TRBJ2-7, is GAGVSQSPSNKVTEKGKDVELRCDPISGHTALYWYRQSLGQGLEFLIYFQGNSAPDKSGLPSDRFSAERTGGSVSTLTIQRTQQEDSAVYLCASSPGLAGGYEQYFGPGTRLTVT.

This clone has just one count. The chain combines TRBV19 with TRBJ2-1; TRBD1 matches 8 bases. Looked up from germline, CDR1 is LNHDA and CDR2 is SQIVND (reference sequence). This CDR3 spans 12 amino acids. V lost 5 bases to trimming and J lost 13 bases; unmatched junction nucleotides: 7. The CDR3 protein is CASSPPGQAQFF. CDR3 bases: TGTGCCAGTAGTCCTCCGGGACAGGCACAGTTCTTC.

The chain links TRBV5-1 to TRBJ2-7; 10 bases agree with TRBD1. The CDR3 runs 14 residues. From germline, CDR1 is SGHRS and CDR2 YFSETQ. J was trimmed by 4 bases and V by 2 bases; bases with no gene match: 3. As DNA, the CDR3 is TGCGCCAGCAGCTTCGACAGGGGGCGGTACGAGCAGTACTTC. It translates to CASSFDRGRYEQYF.

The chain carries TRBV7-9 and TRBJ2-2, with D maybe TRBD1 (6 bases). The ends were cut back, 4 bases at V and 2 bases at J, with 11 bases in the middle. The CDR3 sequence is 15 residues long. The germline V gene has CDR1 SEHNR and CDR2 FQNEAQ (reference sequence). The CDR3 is CASSYGTLNTGELFF. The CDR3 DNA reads TGTGCCAGCAGCTACGGGACATTAAACACCGGGGAGCTGTTTTTT.

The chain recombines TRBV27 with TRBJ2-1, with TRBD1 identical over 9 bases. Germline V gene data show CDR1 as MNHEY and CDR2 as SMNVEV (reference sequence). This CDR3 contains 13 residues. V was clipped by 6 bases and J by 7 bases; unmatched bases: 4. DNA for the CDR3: TGTGCCAGCAGGCGGACAGGGGAAAATGAGCAGTTCTTC. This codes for CASRRTGENEQFF.

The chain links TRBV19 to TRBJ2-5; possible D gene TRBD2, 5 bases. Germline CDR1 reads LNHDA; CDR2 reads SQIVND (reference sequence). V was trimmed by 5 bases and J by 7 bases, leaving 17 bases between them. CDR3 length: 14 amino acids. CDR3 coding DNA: TGTGCCAGTAGTCCCGGGATCTCGTTGGTGACCCAGTACTTC. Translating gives CASSPGISLVTQYF.

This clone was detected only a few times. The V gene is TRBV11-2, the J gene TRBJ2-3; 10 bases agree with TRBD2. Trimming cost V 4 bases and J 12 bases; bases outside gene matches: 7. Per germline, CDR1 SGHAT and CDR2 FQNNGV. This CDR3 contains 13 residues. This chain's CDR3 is CASSSSSGGTQYF. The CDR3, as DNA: TGTGCCAGCAGCTCCTCTAGCGGGGGAACCCAGTATTTT.

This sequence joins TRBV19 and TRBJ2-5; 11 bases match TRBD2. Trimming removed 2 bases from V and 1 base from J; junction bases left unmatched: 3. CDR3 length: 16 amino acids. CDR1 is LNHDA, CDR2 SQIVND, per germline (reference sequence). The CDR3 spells CASSISLAGGQETQYF. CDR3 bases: TGTGCCAGTAGTATATCCCTAGCGGGGGGCCAAGAGACCCAGTACTTC.

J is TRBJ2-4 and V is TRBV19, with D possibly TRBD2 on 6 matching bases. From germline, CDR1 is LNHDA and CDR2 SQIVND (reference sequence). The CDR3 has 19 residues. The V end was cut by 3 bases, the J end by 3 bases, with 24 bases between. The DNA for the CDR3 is TGTGCCAGTAGTATCTTTGACGGGGGAATCCGGGGAGGCAAAAACATTCAGTACTTC. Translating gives CASSIFDGGIRGGKNIQYF.

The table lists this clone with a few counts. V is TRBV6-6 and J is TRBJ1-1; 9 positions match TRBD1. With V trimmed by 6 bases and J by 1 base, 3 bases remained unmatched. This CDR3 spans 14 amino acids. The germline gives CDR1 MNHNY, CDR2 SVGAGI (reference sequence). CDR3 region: CASSWGQGNTEAFF. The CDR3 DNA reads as TGTGCCAGCAGCTGGGGACAGGGGAACACTGAAGCTTTCTTT.

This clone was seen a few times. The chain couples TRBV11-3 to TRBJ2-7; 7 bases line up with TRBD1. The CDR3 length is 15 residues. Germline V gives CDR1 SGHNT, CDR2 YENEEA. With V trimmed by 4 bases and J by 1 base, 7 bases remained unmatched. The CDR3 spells CASSSIYRGSYEQYF. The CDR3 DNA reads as TGTGCCAGCAGCTCCATATACAGGGGTTCCTACGAGCAGTACTTC.